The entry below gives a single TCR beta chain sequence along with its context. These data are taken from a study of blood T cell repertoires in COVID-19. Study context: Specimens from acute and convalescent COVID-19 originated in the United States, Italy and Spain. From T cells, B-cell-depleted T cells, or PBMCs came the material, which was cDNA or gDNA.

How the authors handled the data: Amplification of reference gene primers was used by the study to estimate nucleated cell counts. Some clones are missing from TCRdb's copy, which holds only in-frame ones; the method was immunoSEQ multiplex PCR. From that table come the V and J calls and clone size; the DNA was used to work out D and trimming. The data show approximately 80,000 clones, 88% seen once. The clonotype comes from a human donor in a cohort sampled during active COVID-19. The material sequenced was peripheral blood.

The DNA of the CDR3 is TGCAGCGTCACAGCTTCCTCTAGCACAGATACGCAGTATTTT. Residues: CSVTASSSTDTQYF. The chain recombines TRBV29-1 with TRBJ2-3; no definite D call. Germline CDR1 reads SQVTM; CDR2 reads ANQGSEA. V shed 6 bases and J shed 0 bases, with 13 bases lying between them. This CDR3 region has 14 residues.